Each of the 2 T cell receptor beta chains below was sequenced from the same sample in a study of cytomegalovirus exposure and HLA in healthy donors. With 60 Vbeta and 13 Jbeta primers, the PCR was carried out. TCRdb's copy holds only in-frame clones and misses some; the assay was immunoSEQ multiplex PCR. The sample consists of about 200,000 clones, roughly four fifths of them appearing once. The sequencing sample was made of PBMCs. Receptors originate from a girl aged 2-10 years in good health and CMV-seronegative.

V gene TRBV23-1 combines with J gene TRBJ1-3, with D possibly TRBD1 on 5 matching bases. TRBV23-1 is reported as an ORF; its role is uncertain. The CDR3 spans 17 residues. V gave up 1 base and J gave up 4 bases, with 17 bases separating them. The CDR3, as DNA: TGCGCCAGCAGTCAATATTTTATCGAGTCAGGGGGAAACACCATATATTTT. Protein: CASSQYFIESGGNTIYF.

This clone was observed once. One end of the junction fails to match germline, which may point to a read error. CDR3 sequence: CASSQELGQGWGHF. CDR3 bases: TGTGCCAGCAGCCAAGAACTGGGACAGGGGTGGGGGCACTTC. This chain joins TRBV4-2 and TRBJ2-5; the match to TRBD1 covers 10 bases. The CDR3 covers 14 residues. Germline V gene data show CDR1 as LGHNA and CDR2 as YNFKEQ.